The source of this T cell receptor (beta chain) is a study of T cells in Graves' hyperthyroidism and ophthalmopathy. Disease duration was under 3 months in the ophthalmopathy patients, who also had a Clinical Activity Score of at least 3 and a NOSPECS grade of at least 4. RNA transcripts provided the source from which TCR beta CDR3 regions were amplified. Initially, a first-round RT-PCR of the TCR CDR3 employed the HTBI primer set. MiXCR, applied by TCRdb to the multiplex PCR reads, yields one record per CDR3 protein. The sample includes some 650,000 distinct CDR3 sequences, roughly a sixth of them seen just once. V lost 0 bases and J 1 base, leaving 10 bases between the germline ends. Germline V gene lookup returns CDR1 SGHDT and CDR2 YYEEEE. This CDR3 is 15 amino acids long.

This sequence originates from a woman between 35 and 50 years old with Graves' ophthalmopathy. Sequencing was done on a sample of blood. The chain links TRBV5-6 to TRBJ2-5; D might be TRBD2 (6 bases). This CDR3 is CASSLGVGGQETQYF. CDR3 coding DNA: TGTGCCAGCAGCTTGGGAGTGGGGGGCCAAGAGACCCAGTACTTC. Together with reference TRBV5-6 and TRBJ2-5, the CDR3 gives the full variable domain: DAGVTQSPTHLIKTRGQQVTLRCSPKSGHDTVSWYQQALGQGPQFIFQYYEEEERQRGNFPDRFSGHQFPNYSSELNVNALLLGDSALYLCASSLGVGGQETQYFGPGTRLLVL.